This TCR beta chain appears in the sequencing data of a study of T cells in women clearing cervical HPV infection. All donors had a single incident cervical HPV16 infection, not prevalent. Note on this clone: Its antigen is unidentified. Read coverage stops 3 residues before the CDR3 terminus; the germline J gene supplies the remainder.

Study observations and caveats: Richness differences could reflect unmeasured T-cell content per sample. TRBV6-7 abundance was lower in cases than controls (around 0.1% versus 0.15%). CIN3+ cases had significantly higher TCR repertoire richness than controls, but evenness did not differ.

Sequenced by immunoSEQ multiplex PCR; TCRdb stores in-frame clones only, minus some. The sample includes over 30,000 clones. The CDR3 has 15 amino acids. With 5 bases clipped from V and 4 bases from J, the junction kept 9 bases outside the gene matches. The germline V gene has CDR1 SNHLY and CDR2 FYNNEI. Sample: blood buffy coat. The chain employs TRBV2 and TRBJ1-2; 8 nucleotides line up with TRBD1. The receptor's source is a woman aged 18-69 years with a cervical HPV16 infection that either progressed to CIN3+ or cleared (not recorded which). The part of the CDR3 DNA that was read is TGTGCCAGCAGTAACCAGGGGGCCACGGCCTATGGC. Translation: CASSNQGATAYG. The whole CDR3 region reads CASSNQGATAYGYTF.